Listed here are 17 T cell receptor beta chains from one sample, sequenced in a study of cytomegalovirus exposure and HLA in healthy donors. The protocol was immunoSEQ multiplex PCR, while the TCRdb copy is restricted to in-frame clones and leaves out a portion. This table has approximately 71,000 clones, about 91% appearing once. Sequencing was done on a sample of PBMCs. These receptors were obtained from a man younger than 35 in good health and CMV-seronegative.

The V and J genes are TRBV27 and TRBJ1-4; 8 bases are a match to TRBD1. This CDR3 spans 14 amino acids. After removal of 2 bases from V and 5 bases from J, the junction contained 1 base not matched to a gene. Germline CDR1 is MNHEY and CDR2 is SMNVEV (reference sequence). The CDR3 region has the DNA TGTGCCAGCAGTTTAGGGACAGGCAATGAAAAACTGTTTTTT. Translation gives CASSLGTGNEKLFF.

This chain joins TRBV2 and TRBJ2-1; D is perhaps TRBD1 (7 bases). Germline V gene data show CDR1 as SNHLY and CDR2 as FYNNEI. The germline V and J ends were trimmed by 6 bases and 12 bases, with 24 bases remaining between them. The CDR3 length is 15 residues. The CDR3 DNA reads as TGTGCCAGCAGGGGACGCGGGACAGCTCCTAGTTGGCAGTTCTTC. Encoded protein: CASRGRGTAPSWQFF.

The J gene is TRBJ2-7, the V gene TRBV6-1; 9 bases align to TRBD1. Germline CDR1 and CDR2: MNHNS and SASEGT. The CDR3 has 14 amino acids. V gave up 4 bases and J gave up 3 bases; unmatched junction bases: 4. CDR3 protein: CASSATGGYYEQYF. CDR3 coding DNA: TGTGCCAGCAGTGCGACAGGGGGATACTACGAGCAGTACTTC.

The chain employs TRBV28 and TRBJ1-2, with TRBD1 matching over 9 bases. This CDR3 has 14 residues. Germline trimming cut 5 bases from V and 8 bases from J; bases unmatched to any gene: 9. The germline gives CDR1 MDHEN, CDR2 SYDVKM. Here the CDR3 DNA reads TGTGCCAGCAGTGCGCCGGGACAGGGACACGGCTACACCTTC. Translating it yields CASSAPGQGHGYTF.

The V gene is TRBV4-3, the J gene TRBJ2-3, with 8 bases fitting TRBD2. The CDR3 runs 16 residues. Germline V lookup: CDR1 LGHNA, CDR2 YSLEER. J gave up 2 bases and V 0 bases, and 4 bases lay outside the gene matches. The CDR3 spells CASSQDYGRATDTQYF. The CDR3 DNA follows: TGCGCCAGCAGCCAAGATTACGGGAGGGCCACAGATACGCAGTATTTT.

This chain connects TRBV5-4 to TRBJ1-4, with D unresolved. Germline loops: CDR1 SGHNT, CDR2 YYREEE (reference sequence). Trimming removed 3 bases from V and 1 base from J, with 10 bases in between. The CDR3 length is 15 residues. The CDR3 reads CASSSADLTNEKLFF. As DNA, the CDR3 is TGTGCCAGCAGCTCGGCGGACTTAACTAATGAAAAACTGTTTTTT.

This chain connects TRBV7-2 to TRBJ1-3; D ambiguous. The CDR3 runs 17 residues. Between the trimmed V and J ends, which lost 4 bases and 0 bases, there was a span of 16 bases. Germline V gene lookup returns CDR1 SGHTA and CDR2 FQGNSA. Here the CDR3 DNA reads TGTGCCAGCAGCTCCCGACTGGCCGCGAACTCTGGAAACACCATATATTTT. Its protein product is CASSSRLAANSGNTIYF.

The V call is TRBV23-1, the J call TRBJ2-5, with 8 bases fitting TRBD1. TRBV23-1 is labeled an ORF, and its function is uncertain. The V segment lost 6 bases and the J segment 0 bases; nucleotides outside the gene matches: 27. The CDR3 runs 22 residues. This CDR3 reads CASSPKWVGYQGAKGYQETQYF. In DNA form, the CDR3 reads TGCGCCAGCAGCCCGAAATGGGTGGGGTACCAGGGGGCAAAGGGGTACCAAGAGACCCAGTACTTC.

This clone has just a few counts. The rearrangement links TRBV6-5 to TRBJ1-2, with D perhaps matching TRBD1 (5 bases). Germline loops: CDR1 MNHEY, CDR2 SVGAGI. V was pared by 1 base and J by 6 bases, with 6 bases between. The CDR3 loop spans 12 amino acids. CDR3 sequence (DNA): TGTGCCAGCAGTTACTTAGGGGATGGCTACACCTTC. As protein: CASSYLGDGYTF.

This chain uses TRBV28 with TRBJ2-2; the match to TRBD2 covers 13 bases. Germline loops: CDR1 MDHEN, CDR2 SYDVKM. The length of the CDR3 is 19 residues. V shed 2 bases, J shed 2 bases, and the junction held 8 bases outside the gene matches. As DNA, the CDR3 is TGTGCCAGCAGTTTACCAGGGACTAGCGGGACTTTAAACACCGGGGAGCTGTTTTTT. Encoded protein: CASSLPGTSGTLNTGELFF.

This chain links TRBV7-2 with TRBJ2-2; D not certain. This CDR3 is 15 amino acids long. Germline V lookup: CDR1 SGHTA, CDR2 FQGNSA. The germline V and J ends were trimmed by 5 bases and 2 bases, with 12 bases remaining between them. The CDR3 coding sequence is TGTGCCAGCAGCCTGAGGCCAGAAAACACCGGGGAGCTGTTTTTT. Its protein is CASSLRPENTGELFF.

V usage is TRBV27 and J usage is TRBJ1-1; weak D call: TRBD1 (6 bases). V lost 2 bases and J 8 bases, leaving 9 bases between the germline ends. Germline CDR1 MNHEY, CDR2 SMNVEV (reference sequence). The CDR3 spans 12 residues. In DNA form, the CDR3 reads TGTGCCAGCAGTTTAGCGGGGGCCGAAGCTTTCTTT. Amino acid sequence: CASSLAGAEAFF.

This chain joins TRBV28 and TRBJ2-2, with unresolved D. From germline, CDR1 is MDHEN and CDR2 SYDVKM. V lost 10 bases and J lost 5, with 11 bases in between. CDR3 size: 12 residues. CDR3 coding DNA: TGTGCCACCCTAGACTCTACCGGGGAGCTGTTTTTT. Amino acid sequence: CATLDSTGELFF.

The chain joins TRBV28 to TRBJ2-7, with TRBD1 matching 9 bases. This CDR3 has 15 amino acids. The germline gives CDR1 MDHEN, CDR2 SYDVKM. With 5 bases clipped from V and 3 bases from J, the junction kept 8 bases outside the gene matches. CDR3 DNA: TGTGCCAGCAGTGGGCCCCCGGGACAGGGCTACGAGCAGTACTTC. Protein: CASSGPPGQGYEQYF. The whole variable domain, remainder taken from reference TRBV28 and TRBJ2-7, is DVKVTQSSRYLVKRTGEKVFLECVQDMDHENMFWYRQDPGLGLRLIYFSYDVKMKEKGDIPEGYSVSREKKERFSLILESASTNQTSMYLCASSGPPGQGYEQYFGPGTRLTVT.

The rearrangement links TRBV28 to TRBJ2-5, with D possibly being TRBD1 (5 bases). The CDR3 has 12 residues. Germline CDR1 is MDHEN and CDR2 is SYDVKM. The V end was cut by 3 bases, the J end by 9 bases, with 11 bases between. The CDR3 nucleotides are TGTGCCAGCAGTTTTTCAGGGCCGTCCCAGTACTTC. This gives the protein CASSFSGPSQYF. The whole variable domain, filled in from reference TRBV28 and TRBJ2-5, reads DVKVTQSSRYLVKRTGEKVFLECVQDMDHENMFWYRQDPGLGLRLIYFSYDVKMKEKGDIPEGYSVSREKKERFSLILESASTNQTSMYLCASSFSGPSQYFGPGTRLLVL.

The rearrangement joins TRBV28 to TRBJ1-2; possible D gene TRBD1, 6 bases. The V gene's germline CDR1 is MDHEN and CDR2 SYDVKM. This CDR3 is built from 12 residues. V was pared by 3 bases and J by 4 bases, with 6 bases between. The CDR3 nucleotides are TGTGCCAGCAGTTTCAGGGGCTATGGCTACACCTTC. It translates to CASSFRGYGYTF.

The rearrangement uses TRBV18 and TRBJ1-2, with 10 bases matching TRBD1. The CDR3 runs to 15 residues. The junction had 5 bases not matched to a gene; V was cut back by 3 bases and J by 4 bases. Germline V gene data show CDR1 as KGHSH and CDR2 as LQKENI. CDR3 nucleotides: TGTGCCAGCTCACCGACAGGGGGCGATTCCTATGGCTACACCTTC. The encoded protein is CASSPTGGDSYGYTF.